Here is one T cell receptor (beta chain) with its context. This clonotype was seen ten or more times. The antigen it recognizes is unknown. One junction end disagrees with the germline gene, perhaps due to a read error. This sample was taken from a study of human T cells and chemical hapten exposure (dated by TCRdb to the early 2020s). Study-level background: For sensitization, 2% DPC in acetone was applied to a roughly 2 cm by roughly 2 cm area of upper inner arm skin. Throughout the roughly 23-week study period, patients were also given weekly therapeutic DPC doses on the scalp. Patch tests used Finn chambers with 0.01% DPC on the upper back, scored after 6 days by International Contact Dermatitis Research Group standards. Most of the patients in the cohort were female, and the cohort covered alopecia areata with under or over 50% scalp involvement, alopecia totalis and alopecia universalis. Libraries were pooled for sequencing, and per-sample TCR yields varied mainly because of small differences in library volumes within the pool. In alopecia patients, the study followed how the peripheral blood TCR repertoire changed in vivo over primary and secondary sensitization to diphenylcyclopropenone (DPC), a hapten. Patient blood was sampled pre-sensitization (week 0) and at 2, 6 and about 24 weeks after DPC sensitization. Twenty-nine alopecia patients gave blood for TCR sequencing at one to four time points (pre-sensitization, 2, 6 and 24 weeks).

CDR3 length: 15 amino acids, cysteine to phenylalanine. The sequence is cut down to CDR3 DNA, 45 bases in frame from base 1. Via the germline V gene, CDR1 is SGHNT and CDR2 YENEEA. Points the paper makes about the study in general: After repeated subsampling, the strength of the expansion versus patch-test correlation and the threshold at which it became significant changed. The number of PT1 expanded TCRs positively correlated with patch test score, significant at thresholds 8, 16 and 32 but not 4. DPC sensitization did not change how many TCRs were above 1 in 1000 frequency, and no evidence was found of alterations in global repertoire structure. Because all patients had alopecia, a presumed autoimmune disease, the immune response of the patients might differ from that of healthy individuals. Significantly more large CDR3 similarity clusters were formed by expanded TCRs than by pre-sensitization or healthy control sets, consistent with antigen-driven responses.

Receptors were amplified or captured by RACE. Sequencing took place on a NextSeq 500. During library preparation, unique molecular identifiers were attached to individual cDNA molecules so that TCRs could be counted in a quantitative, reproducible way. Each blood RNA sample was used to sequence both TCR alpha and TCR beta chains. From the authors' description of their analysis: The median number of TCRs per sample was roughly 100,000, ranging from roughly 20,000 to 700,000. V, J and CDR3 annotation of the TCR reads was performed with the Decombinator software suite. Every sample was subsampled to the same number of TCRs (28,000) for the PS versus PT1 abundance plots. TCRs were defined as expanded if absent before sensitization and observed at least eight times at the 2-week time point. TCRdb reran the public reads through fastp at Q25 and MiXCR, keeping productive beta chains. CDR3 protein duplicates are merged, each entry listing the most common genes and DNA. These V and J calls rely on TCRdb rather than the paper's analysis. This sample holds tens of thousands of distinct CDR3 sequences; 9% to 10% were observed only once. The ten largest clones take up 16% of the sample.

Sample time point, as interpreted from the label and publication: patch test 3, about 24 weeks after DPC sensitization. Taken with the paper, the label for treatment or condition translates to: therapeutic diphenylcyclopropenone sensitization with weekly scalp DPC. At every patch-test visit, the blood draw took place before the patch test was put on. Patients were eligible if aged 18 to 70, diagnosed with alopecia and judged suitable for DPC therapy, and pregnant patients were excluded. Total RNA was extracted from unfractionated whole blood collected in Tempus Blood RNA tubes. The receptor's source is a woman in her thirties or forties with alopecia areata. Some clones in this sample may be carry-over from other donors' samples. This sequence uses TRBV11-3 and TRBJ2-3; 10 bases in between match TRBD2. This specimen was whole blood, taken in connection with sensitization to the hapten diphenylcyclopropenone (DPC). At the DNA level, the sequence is TGTGCCAGCGGCCAGCGGGGGGGCCTGACAGATGCGCAGTATTTT. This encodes CASGQRGGLTDAQYF.